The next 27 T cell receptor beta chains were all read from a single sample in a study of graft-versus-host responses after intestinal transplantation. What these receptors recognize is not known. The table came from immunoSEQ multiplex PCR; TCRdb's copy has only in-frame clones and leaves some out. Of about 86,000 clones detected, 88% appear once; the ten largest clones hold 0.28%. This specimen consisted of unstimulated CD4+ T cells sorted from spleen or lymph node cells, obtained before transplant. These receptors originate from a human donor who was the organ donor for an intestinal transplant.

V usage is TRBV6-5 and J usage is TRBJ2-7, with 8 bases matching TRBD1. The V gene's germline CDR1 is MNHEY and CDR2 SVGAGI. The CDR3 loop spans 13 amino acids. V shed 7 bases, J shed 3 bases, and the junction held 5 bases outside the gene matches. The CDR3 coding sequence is TGTGCCAGCACCCCAGGGACAGGCTACGAGCAGTACTTC. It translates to CASTPGTGYEQYF.

The CDR3 DNA reads TGTGCCAGTAGTAGGGGCGTAACCTATGGCTACACCTTC. Its protein is CASSRGVTYGYTF. The J gene is TRBJ1-2, the V gene TRBV19; maybe TRBD1 (5 bases). This CDR3 has 13 residues. Trimming took off 4 bases at V and 4 bases at J, with 10 bases between the two ends. Germline V lookup: CDR1 LNHDA, CDR2 SQIVND (reference sequence).

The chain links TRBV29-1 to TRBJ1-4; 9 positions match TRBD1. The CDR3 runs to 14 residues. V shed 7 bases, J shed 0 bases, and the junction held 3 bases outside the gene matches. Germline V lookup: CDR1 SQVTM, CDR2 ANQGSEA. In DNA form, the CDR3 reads TGCAGCGCTGGGACAGGGACAACTAATGAAAAACTGTTTTTT. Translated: CSAGTGTTNEKLFF.

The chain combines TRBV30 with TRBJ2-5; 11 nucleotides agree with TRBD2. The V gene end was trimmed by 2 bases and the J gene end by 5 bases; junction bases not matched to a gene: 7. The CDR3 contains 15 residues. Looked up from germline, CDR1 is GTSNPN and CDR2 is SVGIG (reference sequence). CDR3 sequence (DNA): TGTGCCTGGAGTTATAGCGGGGGGGTCCGGGAGACCCAGTACTTC. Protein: CAWSYSGGVRETQYF. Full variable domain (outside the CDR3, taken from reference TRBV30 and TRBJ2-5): SQTIHQWPATLVQPVGSPLSLECTVEGTSNPNLYWYRQAAGRGLQLLFYSVGIGQISSEVPQNLSASRPQDRQFILSSKKLLLSDSGFYLCAWSYSGGVRETQYFGPGTRLLVL.

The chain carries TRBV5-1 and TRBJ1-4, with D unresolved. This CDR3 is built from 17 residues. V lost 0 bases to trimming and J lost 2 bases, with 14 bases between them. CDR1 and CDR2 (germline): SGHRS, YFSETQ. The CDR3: CASSLGSLPGTNEKLFF. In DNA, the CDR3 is TGCGCCAGCAGCTTGGGCAGCCTCCCGGGGACTAATGAAAAACTGTTTTTT. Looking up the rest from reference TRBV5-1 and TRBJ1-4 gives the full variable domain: KAGVTQTPRYLIKTRGQQVTLSCSPISGHRSVSWYQQTPGQGLQFLFEYFSETQRNKGNFPGRFSGRQFSNSRSEMNVSTLELGDSALYLCASSLGSLPGTNEKLFFGSGTQLSVL.

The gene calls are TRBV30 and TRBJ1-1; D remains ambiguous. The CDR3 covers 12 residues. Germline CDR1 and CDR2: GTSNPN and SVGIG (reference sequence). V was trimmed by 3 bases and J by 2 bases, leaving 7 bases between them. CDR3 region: CAWSLGNTEAFF. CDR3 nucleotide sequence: TGTGCCTGGAGCCTGGGCAACACTGAAGCTTTCTTT.

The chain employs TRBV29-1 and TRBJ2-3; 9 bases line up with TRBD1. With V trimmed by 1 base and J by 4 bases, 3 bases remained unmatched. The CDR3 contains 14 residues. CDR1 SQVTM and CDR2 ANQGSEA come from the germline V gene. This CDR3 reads CSVEVGQGPDTQYF. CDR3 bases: TGCAGCGTTGAAGTGGGACAGGGCCCAGATACGCAGTATTTT.

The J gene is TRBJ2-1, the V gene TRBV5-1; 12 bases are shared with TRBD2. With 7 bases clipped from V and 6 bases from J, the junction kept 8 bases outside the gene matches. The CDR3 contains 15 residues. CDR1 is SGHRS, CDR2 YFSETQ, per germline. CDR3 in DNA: TGCGCCAGCGGCAGACTAGCGGGGGTTCTCAATGAGCAGTTCTTC. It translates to CASGRLAGVLNEQFF.

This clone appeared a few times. CDR3 sequence reads: CASRARGPGELFF. CDR3 DNA: TGTGCCAGCAGGGCCCGAGGGCCCGGGGAGCTGTTTTTT. The V gene is TRBV2, the J gene TRBJ2-2, with D possibly being TRBD2 (5 bases). The CDR3 is made up of 13 amino acids. With 6 bases removed from V and 6 bases from J, the gap between germline ends came to 11 bases. Germline assignment: CDR1 SNHLY and CDR2 FYNNEI. The entire variable domain, with the rest obtained from reference TRBV2 and TRBJ2-2, is as follows: EPEVTQTPSHQVTQMGQEVILRCVPISNHLYFYWYRQILGQKVEFLVSFYNNEISEKSEIFDDQFSVERPDGSNFTLKIRSTKLEDSAMYFCASRARGPGELFFGEGSRLTVL.

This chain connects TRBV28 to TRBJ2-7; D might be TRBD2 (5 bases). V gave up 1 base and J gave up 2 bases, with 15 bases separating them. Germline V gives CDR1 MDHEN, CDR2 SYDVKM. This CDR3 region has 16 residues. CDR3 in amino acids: CASSLSRDLITYEQYF. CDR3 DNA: TGTGCCAGCAGTTTATCTCGGGATTTAATTACCTACGAGCAGTACTTC.

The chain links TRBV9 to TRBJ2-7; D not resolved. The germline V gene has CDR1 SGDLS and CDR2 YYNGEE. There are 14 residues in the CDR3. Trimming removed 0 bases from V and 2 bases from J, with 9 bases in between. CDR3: CASSVGAVTYEQYF. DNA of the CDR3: TGTGCCAGCAGCGTAGGGGCTGTCACCTACGAGCAGTACTTC.

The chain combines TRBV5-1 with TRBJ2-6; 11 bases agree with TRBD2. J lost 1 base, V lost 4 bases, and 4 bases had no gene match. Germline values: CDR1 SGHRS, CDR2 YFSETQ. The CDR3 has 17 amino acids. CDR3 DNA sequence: TGCGCCAGCAGCCGACTAGCGGGGACATCTGGGGCCAACGTCCTGACTTTC. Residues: CASSRLAGTSGANVLTF.

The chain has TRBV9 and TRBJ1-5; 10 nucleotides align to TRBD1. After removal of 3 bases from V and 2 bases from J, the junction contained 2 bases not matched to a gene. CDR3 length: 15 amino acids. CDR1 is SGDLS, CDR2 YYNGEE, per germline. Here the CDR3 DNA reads TGTGCCAGCAGCGCCGGACAGGGGGGCAATCAGCCCCAGCATTTT. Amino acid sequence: CASSAGQGGNQPQHF.

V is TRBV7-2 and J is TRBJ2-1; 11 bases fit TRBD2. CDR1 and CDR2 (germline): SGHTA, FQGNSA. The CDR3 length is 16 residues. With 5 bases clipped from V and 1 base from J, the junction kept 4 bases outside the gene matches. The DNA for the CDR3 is TGTGCCAGCAGCCCCCGACTAGCGGGATCCTACAATGAGCAGTTCTTC. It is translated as CASSPRLAGSYNEQFF.

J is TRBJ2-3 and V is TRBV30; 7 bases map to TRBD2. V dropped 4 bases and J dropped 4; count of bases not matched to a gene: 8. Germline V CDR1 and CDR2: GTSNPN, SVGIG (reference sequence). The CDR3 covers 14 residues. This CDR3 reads CAWKGRGNSDTQYF. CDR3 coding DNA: TGTGCCTGGAAGGGGCGGGGGAATTCAGATACGCAGTATTTT.

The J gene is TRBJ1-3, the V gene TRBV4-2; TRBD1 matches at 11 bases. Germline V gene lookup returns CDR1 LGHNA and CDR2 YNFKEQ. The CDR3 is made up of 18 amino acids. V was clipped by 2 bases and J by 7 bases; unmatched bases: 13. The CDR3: CASSQQIGWGQGVNTIYF. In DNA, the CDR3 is TGTGCCAGCAGCCAACAGATCGGATGGGGACAGGGGGTGAACACCATATATTTT.

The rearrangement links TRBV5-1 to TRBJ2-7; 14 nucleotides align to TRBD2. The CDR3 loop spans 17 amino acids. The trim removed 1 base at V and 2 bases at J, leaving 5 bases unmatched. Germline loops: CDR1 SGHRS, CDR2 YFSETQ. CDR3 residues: CASSLPRTSGGTYEQYF. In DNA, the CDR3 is TGCGCCAGCAGCTTGCCCCGGACTAGCGGGGGGACCTACGAGCAGTACTTC. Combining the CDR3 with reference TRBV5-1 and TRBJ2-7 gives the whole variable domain KAGVTQTPRYLIKTRGQQVTLSCSPISGHRSVSWYQQTPGQGLQFLFEYFSETQRNKGNFPGRFSGRQFSNSRSEMNVSTLELGDSALYLCASSLPRTSGGTYEQYFGPGTRLTVT.

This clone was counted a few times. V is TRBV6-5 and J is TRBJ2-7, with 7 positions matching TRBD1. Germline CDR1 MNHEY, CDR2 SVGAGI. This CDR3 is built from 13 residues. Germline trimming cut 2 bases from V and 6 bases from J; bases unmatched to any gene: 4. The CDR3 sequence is CASSYEGAVEQYF. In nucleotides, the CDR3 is TGTGCCAGCAGTTACGAGGGGGCGGTCGAGCAGTACTTC.

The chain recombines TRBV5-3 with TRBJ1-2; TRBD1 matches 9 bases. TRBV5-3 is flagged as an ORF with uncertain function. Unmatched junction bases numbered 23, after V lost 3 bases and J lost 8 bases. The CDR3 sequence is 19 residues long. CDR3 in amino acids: CARSYDTEVGTGQRKGYTF. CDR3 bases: TGTGCCAGAAGCTATGATACAGAAGTCGGGACAGGGCAGAGAAAGGGCTACACCTTC.

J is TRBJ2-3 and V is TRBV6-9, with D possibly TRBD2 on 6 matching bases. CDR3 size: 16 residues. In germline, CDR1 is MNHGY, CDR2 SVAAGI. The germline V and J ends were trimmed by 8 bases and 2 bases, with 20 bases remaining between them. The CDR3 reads CASPGSSSRFTDTQYF. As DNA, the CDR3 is TGTGCCAGCCCCGGGAGTTCTAGCCGATTCACAGATACGCAGTATTTT.

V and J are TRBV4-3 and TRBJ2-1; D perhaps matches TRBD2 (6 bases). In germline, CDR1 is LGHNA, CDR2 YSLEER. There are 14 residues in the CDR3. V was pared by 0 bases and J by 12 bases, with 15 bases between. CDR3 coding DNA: TGCGCCAGCAGCCAAGAGGGAGCGGGCCGGGGGCAGTTCTTC. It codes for CASSQEGAGRGQFF.

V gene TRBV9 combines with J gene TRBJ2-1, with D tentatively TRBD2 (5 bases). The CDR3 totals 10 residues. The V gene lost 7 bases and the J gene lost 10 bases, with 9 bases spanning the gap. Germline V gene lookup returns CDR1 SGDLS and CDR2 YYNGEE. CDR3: CASGEREQFF. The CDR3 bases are TGTGCCAGCGGGGAGCGAGAGCAGTTCTTC. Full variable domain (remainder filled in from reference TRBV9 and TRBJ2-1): DSGVTQTPKHLITATGQRVTLRCSPRSGDLSVYWYQQSLDQGLQFLIQYYNGEERAKGNILERFSAQQFPDLHSELNLSSLELGDSALYFCASGEREQFFGPGTRLTVL.

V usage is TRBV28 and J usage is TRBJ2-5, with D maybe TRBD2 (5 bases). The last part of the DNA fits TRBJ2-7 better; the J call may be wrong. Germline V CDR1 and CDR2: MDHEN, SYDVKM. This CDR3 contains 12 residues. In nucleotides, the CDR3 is TGTGCCAGCAGTGGGAGTCCCTACGAGCAGTACTTC. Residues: CASSGSPYEQYF.

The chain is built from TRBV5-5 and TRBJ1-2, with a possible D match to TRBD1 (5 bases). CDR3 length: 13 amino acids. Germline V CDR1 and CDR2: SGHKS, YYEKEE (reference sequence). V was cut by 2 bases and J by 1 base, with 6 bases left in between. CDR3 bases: TGTGCCAGCAGCTTAGGGGTTAACTATGGCTACACCTTC. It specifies CASSLGVNYGYTF.

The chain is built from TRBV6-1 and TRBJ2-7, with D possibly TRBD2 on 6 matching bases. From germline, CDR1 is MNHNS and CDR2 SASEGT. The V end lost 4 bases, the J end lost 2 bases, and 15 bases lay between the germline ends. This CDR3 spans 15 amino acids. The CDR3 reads CASSVRGGSPYEQYF. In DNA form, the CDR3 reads TGTGCCAGCAGTGTGCGGGGCGGGTCCCCCTACGAGCAGTACTTC.

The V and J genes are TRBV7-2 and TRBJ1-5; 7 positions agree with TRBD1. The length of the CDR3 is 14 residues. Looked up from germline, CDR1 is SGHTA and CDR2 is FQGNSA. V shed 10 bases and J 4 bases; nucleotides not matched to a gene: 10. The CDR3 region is CATSAGTVNQPQHF. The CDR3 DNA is TGTGCCACGTCGGCGGGGACAGTAAATCAGCCCCAGCATTTT.

CDR3 nucleotide sequence: TGCAGCGTTGTGGTCTCCAAGTCGCGCTACGAGCAGTACTTC. Translation gives CSVVVSKSRYEQYF. The chain uses TRBV29-1 and TRBJ2-7; D not resolved. The ends were cut back, 4 bases at V and 3 bases at J, with 16 bases in the middle. Germline V gives CDR1 SQVTM, CDR2 ANQGSEA. This CDR3 is built from 14 residues.